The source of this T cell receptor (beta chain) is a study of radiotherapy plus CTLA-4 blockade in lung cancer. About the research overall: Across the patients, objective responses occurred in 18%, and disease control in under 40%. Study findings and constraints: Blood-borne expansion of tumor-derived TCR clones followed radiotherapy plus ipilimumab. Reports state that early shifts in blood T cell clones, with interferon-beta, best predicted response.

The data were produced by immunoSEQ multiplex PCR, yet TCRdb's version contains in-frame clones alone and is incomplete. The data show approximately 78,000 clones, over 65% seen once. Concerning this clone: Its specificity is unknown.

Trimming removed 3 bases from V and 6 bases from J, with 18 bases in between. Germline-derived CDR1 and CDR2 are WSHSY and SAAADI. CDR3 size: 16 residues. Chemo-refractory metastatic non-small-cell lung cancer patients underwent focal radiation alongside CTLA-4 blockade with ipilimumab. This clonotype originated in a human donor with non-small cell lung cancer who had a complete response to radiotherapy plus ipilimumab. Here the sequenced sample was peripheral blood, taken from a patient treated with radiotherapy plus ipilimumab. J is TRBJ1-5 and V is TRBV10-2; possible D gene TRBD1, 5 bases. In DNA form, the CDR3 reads TGCGCCAGCAGTGAATCATGGGGGAGTTTGAGTCAGCCCCAGCATTTT. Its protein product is CASSESWGSLSQPQHF.